These T cell receptor beta chains were read from a single sample in a study of early T cells in non-severe SARS-CoV-2 infection. TCRdb independently ran MiXCR on the 5' RACE reads; one entry per CDR3 protein. The table shows roughly 58,000 distinct CDR3 sequences, with 11% occurring only once. Material for sequencing was whole blood. The source of these receptors is an adult who was a healthcare worker with PCR-confirmed SARS-CoV-2 infection or an uninfected control (not recorded which). The CDR3 runs from the conserved cysteine through the conserved F or W. The order of the fields is V gene, D gene, J gene, clone size, CDR3 length, CDR3 protein, CDR3 DNA. The D gene is left open where the match is weak. The listing skips clone size in some rows; elsewhere it reads once, few, many or a size class.

v_gene: TRBV29-1; d_gene: -; j_gene: TRBJ1-4; abundance: many; len: 12; CDR3aa: CSVALDNEKLFF; CDR3nt: TGCAGCGTCGCGTTGGATAATGAAAAACTGTTTTTT
v_gene: TRBV5-1; d_gene: -; j_gene: TRBJ2-7; abundance: few; len: 14; CDR3aa: CASSLTEGAYEQYF; CDR3nt: TGCGCCAGCAGCTTGACCGAAGGGGCTTACGAGCAGTACTTC
v_gene: TRBV18; d_gene: TRBD2; j_gene: TRBJ2-1; abundance: many; len: 15; CDR3aa: CASSSLAGGYNEQFF; CDR3nt: TGTGCCAGCTCATCACTAGCGGGAGGATACAATGAGCAGTTCTTC
v_gene: TRBV28; d_gene: TRBD1; j_gene: TRBJ1-1; abundance: many; len: 19; CDR3aa: CASSLYLHPTGGMNTEAFF; CDR3nt: TGTGCCAGCAGTTTATACCTACACCCGACAGGGGGAATGAACACTGAAGCTTTCTTT
v_gene: TRBV7-6; d_gene: -; j_gene: TRBJ1-1; abundance: many; len: 15; CDR3aa: CASSLAPLGGTEAFF; CDR3nt: TGTGCCAGCAGCTTAGCACCTTTGGGGGGCACTGAAGCTTTCTTT
v_gene: TRBV3-1; d_gene: TRBD2; j_gene: TRBJ2-3; abundance: few; len: 16; CDR3aa: CASSLRTSGATDTQYF; CDR3nt: TGTGCCAGCAGCTTGCGGACTAGCGGGGCCACAGATACGCAGTATTTT
v_gene: TRBV15; d_gene: -; j_gene: TRBJ1-5; abundance: many; len: 16; CDR3aa: CATSRAISRGNQPQHF; CDR3nt: TGTGCCACCAGCAGAGCCATAAGCAGGGGCAATCAGCCCCAGCATTTT
v_gene: TRBV29-1; d_gene: TRBD2; j_gene: TRBJ2-1; abundance: -; len: 15; CDR3aa: CSVVWREGLGNEQFF; CDR3nt: TGCAGCGTTGTATGGCGGGAGGGCCTCGGGAATGAGCAGTTCTTC
v_gene: TRBV20-1; d_gene: -; j_gene: TRBJ1-5; abundance: few; len: 13; CDR3aa: CSARDTHNQPQHF; CDR3nt: TGCAGTGCTAGGGACACTCACAATCAGCCCCAGCATTTT
v_gene: TRBV7-2; d_gene: -; j_gene: TRBJ1-1; abundance: many; len: 13; CDR3aa: CASSLGWGTEAFF; CDR3nt: TGTGCCAGCAGCTTAGGCTGGGGTACTGAAGCTTTCTTT
v_gene: TRBV9; d_gene: -; j_gene: TRBJ1-2; abundance: -; len: 14; CDR3aa: CASSGADSSYGYTF; CDR3nt: TGTGCCAGCAGCGGTGCCGACAGTAGCTATGGCTACACCTTC
v_gene: TRBV19; d_gene: -; j_gene: TRBJ2-3; abundance: few; len: 15; CDR3aa: CASSHTGSSTDTQYF; CDR3nt: TGTGCCAGTAGTCATACAGGGTCTAGCACAGATACGCAGTATTTT
v_gene: TRBV7-9; d_gene: TRBD1; j_gene: TRBJ1-2; abundance: many; len: 14; CDR3aa: CAGGQGVLNYGYTF; CDR3nt: TGTGCCGGGGGACAGGGGGTCCTCAACTATGGCTACACCTTC
v_gene: TRBV9; d_gene: -; j_gene: TRBJ2-3; abundance: few; len: 15; CDR3aa: CASSVGPRTTDTQYF; CDR3nt: TGTGCCAGCAGCGTAGGGCCAAGAACCACAGATACGCAGTATTTT
v_gene: TRBV18; d_gene: -; j_gene: TRBJ2-7; abundance: many; len: 13; CDR3aa: CASSPGLSYEQYF; CDR3nt: TGTGCCAGCTCGCCCGGACTCAGCTACGAGCAGTACTTC
v_gene: TRBV4-1; d_gene: -; j_gene: TRBJ1-4; abundance: -; len: 14; CDR3aa: CASSQAGLDEKLFF; CDR3nt: TGCGCCAGCAGTCAAGCGGGGCTAGATGAAAAACTGTTTTTT